The source of this T cell receptor beta chain is a study of blood T cell repertoires in COVID-19. Study in general: The analysed material was cDNA or gDNA that came from T cells, B-cell-depleted T cells, or PBMCs.

Clones were sequenced by immunoSEQ multiplex PCR, and TCRdb holds only the in-frame ones, with some missing. The sample consists of about 94,000 clones, around 86% of them appearing once. This receptor was obtained from a woman over 75 with acute or convalescent COVID-19. The sequenced sample consisted of peripheral blood.

CDR3 amino acids: CSVAGGQEPYGYTF. For the CDR3, the DNA is TGCAGCGTCGCCGGGGGACAGGAACCCTATGGCTACACCTTC. This chain uses TRBV29-1 with TRBJ1-2, with 8 positions matching TRBD1. The CDR3 extends over 14 amino acids. Germline V gives CDR1 SQVTM, CDR2 ANQGSEA. J gave up 4 bases and V 6 bases, and 10 bases lay outside the gene matches.